Listed below are T cell receptor beta chains from one sample, sequenced in a study of blood T cell repertoires in COVID-19. Sequencing was performed with immunoSEQ multiplex PCR; in TCRdb, only in-frame clones are kept and a portion is missing. The sample lists around 300,000 clones; roughly 88% were seen once. The sample was PBMCs or T cells enriched from blood (not recorded which). The receptors shown here come from a woman aged 25-40 years who had recovered from COVID-19. Both conserved end residues are part of each CDR3. The D gene is left open where the match is weak. Rows give clone size only sometimes, using once, few, many, or a class for an expanded clone.

j_call: TRBJ1-5; v_call: TRBV12-3/TRBV12-4; clone_size: NA; d_call: NA; cdr3_nt: TGTGCCAGCACCCAGGGGCTGGGTCAGCCCCAGCATTTT; cdr3_aa: CASTQGLGQPQHF
j_call: TRBJ2-5; v_call: TRBV13; clone_size: once; d_call: TRBD2; cdr3_nt: TGTGCCAGCAGCCAACGGACTAGCGTCCAAGAGACCCAGTACTTC; cdr3_aa: CASSQRTSVQETQYF
j_call: TRBJ2-7; v_call: TRBV19; clone_size: NA; d_call: NA; cdr3_nt: TGTGCCAGCAAAAACAGGGATGCCTACGAGCAGTACTTC; cdr3_aa: CASKNRDAYEQYF
j_call: TRBJ1-2; v_call: TRBV6-5; clone_size: NA; d_call: TRBD1; cdr3_nt: TGTGCCAGCAGTTACGGGACAGGGGGGGACTATGGCTACACCTTC; cdr3_aa: CASSYGTGGDYGYTF
j_call: TRBJ1-1; v_call: TRBV12-3/TRBV12-4; clone_size: NA; d_call: NA; cdr3_nt: TGTGCCAGCAGTCTGACCGGGAGCCAAGAAGCTTTCTTT; cdr3_aa: CASSLTGSQEAFF
j_call: TRBJ1-2; v_call: TRBV7-9; clone_size: NA; d_call: NA; cdr3_nt: TGTGCCAGCAGCCCCGAAGTGTCGGGGGGAAACTATGGCTACACCTTC; cdr3_aa: CASSPEVSGGNYGYTF
j_call: TRBJ1-1; v_call: TRBV19; clone_size: NA; d_call: TRBD1; cdr3_nt: TGTGCCAGTAGTATCACCGGACAGGGGAGGAACACTGAAGCTTTCTTT; cdr3_aa: CASSITGQGRNTEAFF
j_call: TRBJ2-1; v_call: TRBV19; clone_size: NA; d_call: NA; cdr3_nt: TGTGCCAGTAGTTTACCCGGTTCGAAGAGCTCCTACAATGAGCAGTTCTTC; cdr3_aa: CASSLPGSKSSYNEQFF
j_call: TRBJ1-5; v_call: TRBV28; clone_size: NA; d_call: TRBD1; cdr3_nt: TGTGCCAGCAGCCAAGTAGGGGGCCCTCAGCCCCAGCATTTT; cdr3_aa: CASSQVGGPQPQHF
j_call: TRBJ2-7; v_call: TRBV3-1/TRBV3-2; clone_size: NA; d_call: TRBD2; cdr3_nt: TGTGCCAGCAGCCAAGATATGTGGAGCGGGAGACAACGGGAGCAGTACTTC; cdr3_aa: CASSQDMWSGRQREQYF
j_call: TRBJ2-5; v_call: TRBV27; clone_size: NA; d_call: TRBD1; cdr3_nt: TGTGCCAGCAGTTCAGGGGGCAGGGAGACCCAGTACTTC; cdr3_aa: CASSSGGRETQYF
j_call: TRBJ1-6; v_call: TRBV4-1; clone_size: NA; d_call: TRBD1; cdr3_nt: TGCGCCAGCAGCCAAGAAAGGGGACAGGACAATAATTCACCCCTCCACTTT; cdr3_aa: CASSQERGQDNNSPLHF
j_call: TRBJ2-7; v_call: TRBV11-2; clone_size: NA; d_call: NA; cdr3_nt: TGTGCCAGCAGCTTAAATTTCGTCTACGAGCAGTACTTC; cdr3_aa: CASSLNFVYEQYF
j_call: TRBJ1-2; v_call: TRBV7-9; clone_size: NA; d_call: TRBD1; cdr3_nt: TGTGCCAGCAGCTATCGGACAGGAGGTGGCTACACCTTC; cdr3_aa: CASSYRTGGGYTF
j_call: TRBJ1-2; v_call: TRBV24-1; clone_size: NA; d_call: TRBD1; cdr3_nt: TGTGCCACCGCTAGGACAGGGAACTATGGCTACACCTTC; cdr3_aa: CATARTGNYGYTF
j_call: TRBJ2-2; v_call: TRBV7-9; clone_size: few; d_call: NA; cdr3_nt: TGTGCCAGCAGCTTATCCCTCGGGGAGCTGTTTTTT; cdr3_aa: CASSLSLGELFF
j_call: TRBJ2-7; v_call: TRBV7-9; clone_size: NA; d_call: NA; cdr3_nt: TGTGCCAGCAGCTCTCCACCAGGCGTATCCTACGAGCAGTACTTC; cdr3_aa: CASSSPPGVSYEQYF
j_call: TRBJ2-3; v_call: TRBV7-3; clone_size: NA; d_call: TRBD2; cdr3_nt: TGTGCCAGCAGCTTAAAAGGCGGGGGGACGTCACAGTATTTT; cdr3_aa: CASSLKGGGTSQYF
j_call: TRBJ2-1; v_call: TRBV2; clone_size: NA; d_call: TRBD2; cdr3_nt: TGTGCCAGCAGTGGGCTAGCGGAGTTCAATGAGCAGTTCTTC; cdr3_aa: CASSGLAEFNEQFF
j_call: TRBJ2-7; v_call: TRBV5-1; clone_size: NA; d_call: TRBD2; cdr3_nt: TGCGCCAGTTTAGCGGGAAGCTCCTACGAGCAGTACTTC; cdr3_aa: CASLAGSSYEQYF
j_call: TRBJ2-1; v_call: TRBV5-1; clone_size: once; d_call: TRBD2; cdr3_nt: TGCGCCAGCAGTTACGGACTAGGGGATAACAATGAGCAGTTCTTC; cdr3_aa: CASSYGLGDNNEQFF
j_call: TRBJ2-1; v_call: TRBV13; clone_size: NA; d_call: TRBD1; cdr3_nt: TGTGCCAGCAGCTTAGGGCCAGGGGGACACAATGAGCAGTTCTTC; cdr3_aa: CASSLGPGGHNEQFF
j_call: TRBJ1-6; v_call: TRBV11-2; clone_size: NA; d_call: TRBD1; cdr3_nt: TGTGCCAGCAGACCTGGGACAGCTAATTCACCCCTCCACTTT; cdr3_aa: CASRPGTANSPLHF
j_call: TRBJ2-7; v_call: TRBV5-4; clone_size: NA; d_call: TRBD1; cdr3_nt: TGTGCCAGCAGCGCGGACAGGGGGTTTAGGTACGAGCAGTACTTC; cdr3_aa: CASSADRGFRYEQYF
j_call: TRBJ1-4; v_call: TRBV2; clone_size: few; d_call: TRBD1; cdr3_nt: TGTGCCAGCAGTGAAGCTGGGACAGGATGGGAAAAACTGTTTTTT; cdr3_aa: CASSEAGTGWEKLFF
j_call: TRBJ2-3; v_call: TRBV4-1; clone_size: NA; d_call: NA; cdr3_nt: TGCGCCAGCAGCCACACAAGAGTTACAGGGTACCAAGGCACAGATACGCAGTATTTT; cdr3_aa: CASSHTRVTGYQGTDTQYF
j_call: TRBJ1-1; v_call: TRBV12-3/TRBV12-4; clone_size: once; d_call: TRBD1; cdr3_nt: TGTGCCAGCGCACAGGGGGCGAGAACTGAAGCTTTCTTT; cdr3_aa: CASAQGARTEAFF
j_call: TRBJ1-5; v_call: TRBV6-1; clone_size: NA; d_call: TRBD1; cdr3_nt: TGTGCCAGCAGTGACCAGACAGGGGGGAATCAGCCCCAGCATTTT; cdr3_aa: CASSDQTGGNQPQHF
j_call: TRBJ2-1; v_call: TRBV15; clone_size: NA; d_call: NA; cdr3_nt: TGTGCCACCAGCAGAGATCCGAGGCGCTCCTACAATGAGCAGTTCTTC; cdr3_aa: CATSRDPRRSYNEQFF
j_call: TRBJ1-1; v_call: TRBV19; clone_size: NA; d_call: NA; cdr3_nt: TGTGCCAGTAGTACCGGACAGAGGGTTTTTGGGTCAATGAACACTGAAGCTTTCTTT; cdr3_aa: CASSTGQRVFGSMNTEAFF
j_call: TRBJ1-2; v_call: TRBV5-4; clone_size: NA; d_call: NA; cdr3_nt: TGTGCCAGCAGCTTGGGCCCGGCAGGGAACTATGGCTACACCTTC; cdr3_aa: CASSLGPAGNYGYTF
j_call: TRBJ2-3; v_call: TRBV7-8; clone_size: NA; d_call: NA; cdr3_nt: TGTGCCAGCAGCTTACACGCCCGGGGGGCACGCACAGATACGCAGTATTTT; cdr3_aa: CASSLHARGARTDTQYF
j_call: TRBJ1-5; v_call: TRBV9; clone_size: NA; d_call: NA; cdr3_nt: TGTGCCAGCAGTCGCGGTATGAGCGATCAGCCCCAGCATTTT; cdr3_aa: CASSRGMSDQPQHF
j_call: TRBJ1-6; v_call: TRBV10-3; clone_size: NA; d_call: TRBD1; cdr3_nt: TGTGCCTCGGGGACAGGGGTGAATTCACCCCTCCACTTT; cdr3_aa: CASGTGVNSPLHF
j_call: TRBJ1-6; v_call: TRBV6-5; clone_size: NA; d_call: NA; cdr3_nt: TGTGCCAGCCCCCGTCAGCAGGGAAATAATTCACCCCTCCACTTT; cdr3_aa: CASPRQQGNNSPLHF